This T cell receptor (beta chain) was captured in a study of Ad26.COV2.S vaccination and SARS-CoV-2 variants. Study-wide results and limits: Total responses of T cells may have been underestimated by the analyses of TCR breadth and depth.

Treatment reported: some 20 received Ad26.COV2.S at low or high dose, single or two shots; 5 received placebo; per-sample allocation not given. Samples came from day 63 after the first vaccine or placebo injection. On this clone: The antigen is not known.

Clones were sequenced by immunoSEQ multiplex PCR, and TCRdb holds only the in-frame ones, with some missing. The repertoire holds roughly 420,000 clones, roughly 89% seen once, with about 2.4% in the top ten. The clonotype originates from a person between 18 and 65 years old who received the Ad26.COV2.S COVID-19 vaccine or a placebo. The sequenced sample was peripheral blood, obtained in a trial of Ad26.COV2.S vaccine versus placebo.

Written as DNA, the CDR3 is TGTGCCAGCTGGGAGACGGGGTTCAGGTGGGCCCAGTACTTC. Translating it yields CASWETGFRWAQYF. The chain employs TRBV6-6 and TRBJ2-5; maybe TRBD2 (5 bases). Per germline, CDR1 MNHNY and CDR2 SVGAGI (reference sequence). This CDR3 region has 14 residues. V lost 8 bases and J lost 9, with 22 bases in between.